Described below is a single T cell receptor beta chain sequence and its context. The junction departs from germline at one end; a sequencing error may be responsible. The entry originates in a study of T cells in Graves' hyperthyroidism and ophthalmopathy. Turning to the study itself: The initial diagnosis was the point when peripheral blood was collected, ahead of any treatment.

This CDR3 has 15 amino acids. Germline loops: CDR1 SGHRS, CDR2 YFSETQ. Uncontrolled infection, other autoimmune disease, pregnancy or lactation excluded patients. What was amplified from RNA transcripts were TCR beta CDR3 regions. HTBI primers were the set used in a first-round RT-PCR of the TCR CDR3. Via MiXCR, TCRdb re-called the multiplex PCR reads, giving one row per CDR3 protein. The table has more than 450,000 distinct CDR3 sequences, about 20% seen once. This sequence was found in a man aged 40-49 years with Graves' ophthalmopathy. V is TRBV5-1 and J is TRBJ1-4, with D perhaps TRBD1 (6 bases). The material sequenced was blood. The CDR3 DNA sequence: TGTGCCAGCAGCGTAGCAGGCAGGGGAGATGAAAAACTGTTTTTT. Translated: CASSVAGRGDEKLFF.